These 19 T cell receptor beta chains were all obtained from the same sample, sequenced in a study of cytomegalovirus exposure and HLA in healthy donors. Vbeta (60) and Jbeta (13) primers were used in the PCR. The repertoire was sequenced with immunoSEQ multiplex PCR; TCRdb's copy has only in-frame clones and lacks some. The table shows a few hundred thousand clones, with 85% to 90% occurring only once. Sequencing used PBMCs. These receptors originate from a woman aged 18-35 years in good health and CMV-seronegative.

The genes are TRBV29-1 and TRBJ2-7; TRBD1 matches 7 bases. V lost 1 base and J lost 3; bases outside the gene matches: 24. Germline CDR1 and CDR2: SQVTM and ANQGSEA. The CDR3 loop spans 20 amino acids. CDR3 nucleotide sequence: TGCAGCGTTGAAGTACCTCCCGCTGACAGGGTGCCCAGGGCTTACTACGAGCAGTACTTC. Its translation is CSVEVPPADRVPRAYYEQYF.

With regard to this clone: Mismatch with germline at one junction end may stem from a read error. This rearrangement joins TRBV6-6 to TRBJ2-7; TRBD2 agrees at 9 bases. Per germline, CDR1 MNHNY and CDR2 SVGAGI (reference sequence). The length of the CDR3 is 14 residues. CDR3 region: CASIRRGGSDEQYF. CDR3 nucleotides: TGTGCCAGCATCAGGCGGGGGGGCTCCGACGAGCAGTACTTC.

This clone was recorded a few times. The genes are TRBV5-4 and TRBJ1-4; D uncertain. V was clipped by 0 bases and J by 5 bases, with 11 bases between them. CDR1 and CDR2 from the germline V gene are SGHNT and YYREEE (reference sequence). The CDR3 is 15 residues long. CDR3 sequence (DNA): TGTGCCAGCAGCTTGGGTTGGCAGGCGAATGAAAAACTGTTTTTT. This translates into CASSLGWQANEKLFF. Full variable domain (remainder filled in from reference TRBV5-4 and TRBJ1-4): ETGVTQSPTHLIKTRGQQVTLRCSSQSGHNTVSWYQQALGQGPQFIFQYYREEENGRGNFPPRFSGLQFPNYSSELNVNALELDDSALYLCASSLGWQANEKLFFGSGTQLSVL.

The chain couples TRBV5-6 to TRBJ1-2, with TRBD1 identical over 7 bases. In germline, CDR1 is SGHDT, CDR2 YYEEEE. The CDR3 consists of 13 residues. With V trimmed by 4 bases and J by 8 bases, 8 bases remained unmatched. The chain's CDR3 is CASSLQTGSGYTF. The CDR3 nucleotides are TGTGCCAGCAGCCTACAGACAGGGTCCGGCTACACCTTC.

This clone is a singleton in its sample. The chain is built from TRBV5-1 and TRBJ1-5; TRBD1 aligns across 8 bases. Germline V gene lookup returns CDR1 SGHRS and CDR2 YFSETQ. J gave up 7 bases and V 3 bases, and 6 bases lay outside the gene matches. The CDR3 is made up of 14 amino acids. The CDR3 coding sequence is TGCGCCAGCAGCTCACAGGGGGACGGGCAGCCCCAGCATTTT. Translation: CASSSQGDGQPQHF.

The V gene is TRBV7-3, the J gene TRBJ2-1; TRBD2 agrees at 9 bases. In germline, CDR1 is SGHTA, CDR2 FQGTGA. The CDR3 is made up of 14 amino acids. The V segment lost 4 bases and the J segment 9 bases; nucleotides outside the gene matches: 7. The CDR3 spells CASSSLAGEGEQFF. The CDR3 coding sequence is TGTGCCAGCAGCTCCTTAGCGGGGGAGGGTGAGCAGTTCTTC.

This clone has a handful of counts. The rearrangement joins TRBV9 to TRBJ1-5; no definite D call. The CDR3 loop spans 13 amino acids. The germline V and J ends were trimmed by 3 bases and 0 bases, with 4 bases remaining between them. Germline V gene sequence: CDR1 SGDLS, CDR2 YYNGEE. CDR3 bases: TGTGCCAGCAGCGGCGGTAGCAATCAGCCCCAGCATTTT. It is translated as CASSGGSNQPQHF.

The chain carries TRBV11-2 and TRBJ1-2, with unresolved D. V lost 1 base and J lost 4, with 13 bases in between. There are 15 residues in the CDR3. Germline V gene data show CDR1 as SGHAT and CDR2 as FQNNGV. CDR3: CASSLAKGGVYGYTF. In DNA, the CDR3 is TGTGCCAGCAGCTTAGCCAAGGGCGGGGTCTATGGCTACACCTTC.

The V call is TRBV5-6, the J call TRBJ1-2; D is ambiguous. This CDR3 has 11 amino acids. CDR1 SGHDT and CDR2 YYEEEE come from the germline V gene. Trimming took off 1 base at V and 12 bases at J, with 10 bases between the two ends. DNA for the CDR3: TGTGCCAGCAGCTTGTCGGAGTTCCACACCTTC. Its protein is CASSLSEFHTF.

V gene TRBV4-1 combines with J gene TRBJ2-4; unclear D gene. The V and J ends lost 4 bases and 0 bases respectively, with 7 bases between them. This CDR3 region has 14 residues. Germline V gives CDR1 MGHRA, CDR2 YSYEKL. CDR3 sequence reads: CASSLSGAKNIQYF. The CDR3 nucleotides read TGCGCCAGCAGCCTATCCGGAGCCAAAAACATTCAGTACTTC.

The V gene is TRBV7-8, the J gene TRBJ1-6; D gene unclear. The CDR3 consists of 15 residues. Trimming took off 1 base at V and 8 bases at J, with 12 bases between the two ends. CDR1 and CDR2 from the germline V gene are SGHVS and FQNEAQ. Written as DNA, the CDR3 is TGTGCCAGCAGCTTAGGGCGGGTTTTGGATTCACCCCTCCACTTT. It yields the protein CASSLGRVLDSPLHF.

V usage is TRBV12-5 and J usage is TRBJ1-2, with D unresolved. This CDR3 is 19 amino acids long. V dropped 0 bases and J dropped 6 bases, with 26 bases sitting between them. Germline V lookup: CDR1 LGHNT, CDR2 FRNRAP. CDR3 residues: CASGLVIGLRTILVNGYTF. CDR3 bases: TGTGCTAGTGGTTTGGTAATCGGACTGAGGACCATACTCGTAAATGGCTACACCTTC.

In this sample, this clone turned up once. The CDR3 loop is CASSWGDREVSEAFF. DNA of the CDR3: TGCGCCAGCAGCTGGGGGGACAGGGAGGTTTCGGAAGCTTTCTTT. J is TRBJ1-1 and V is TRBV5-1; TRBD1 aligns across 9 bases. Trimming cost V 3 bases and J 8 bases; bases outside gene matches: 11. Germline V gene data show CDR1 as SGHRS and CDR2 as YFSETQ. This CDR3 spans 15 amino acids.

The rearrangement joins TRBV30 to TRBJ1-1; D is unresolved. V shed 0 bases and J shed 5 bases, with 13 bases lying between them. In germline, CDR1 is GTSNPN, CDR2 SVGIG (reference sequence). The CDR3 loop spans 14 amino acids. CDR3: CAWSVSRRRTEAFF. DNA of the CDR3: TGTGCCTGGAGTGTGTCTAGGCGTAGGACTGAAGCTTTCTTT.

The CDR3, as DNA: TGTGCCAGCTCACCACCGGGGGCTACCAAAAACATTCAGTACTTC. Translation gives CASSPPGATKNIQYF. This chain connects TRBV18 to TRBJ2-4; tentative D call: TRBD1 (6 bases). V lost 0 bases and J 2 bases, leaving 8 bases between the germline ends. The germline CDR1 and CDR2 sequences are KGHSH and LQKENI. This CDR3 spans 15 amino acids.

This chain links TRBV5-4 with TRBJ1-1; TRBD1 matches at 7 bases. V was clipped by 4 bases and J by 8 bases; unmatched bases: 11. The germline CDR1 and CDR2 sequences are SGHNT and YYREEE (reference sequence). The CDR3 spans 14 residues. DNA for the CDR3: TGTGCCAGCAGCGGCCGATTAACAGGGGAGGAAGCTTTCTTT. It is translated as CASSGRLTGEEAFF.

This sequence joins TRBV2 and TRBJ2-1, with 9 bases lining up with TRBD2. The CDR3 sequence is 13 residues long. V dropped 7 bases and J dropped 7; count of bases not matched to a gene: 5. Germline CDR1 reads SNHLY; CDR2 reads FYNNEI. CDR3: CASMGGGANEQFF. The CDR3 coding sequence is TGTGCCAGCATGGGCGGGGGGGCAAATGAGCAGTTCTTC.

The chain combines TRBV6-4 with TRBJ2-3; D may be TRBD2 (5 bases). The germline V gene encodes CDR1 MRHNA and CDR2 SNTAGT. V was shortened by 2 bases and J by 1 base, with 13 bases between the two germline ends. The CDR3 covers 16 residues. CDR3 loop: CASSDRPAGGTDTQYF. In DNA form, the CDR3 reads TGTGCCAGCAGTGACCGCCCCGCCGGGGGCACAGATACGCAGTATTTT.

This chain connects TRBV19 to TRBJ2-5; tentatively, D is TRBD1 (7 bases). Trimming cost V 3 bases and J 5 bases, with 13 bases left between them. From germline, CDR1 is LNHDA and CDR2 SQIVND (reference sequence). The CDR3 covers 14 residues. Here the CDR3 DNA reads TGTGCCAGTAGTATCGGAGGGGGCAGGGAGACCCAGTACTTC. Protein: CASSIGGGRETQYF.